A selection of T cell receptor beta chains follows, all from one sample in a study of CD8 T cells in Susac syndrome. TCRdb re-analysed the immunoSEQ multiplex PCR reads in MiXCR, keeping a single row per CDR3 protein. This sample has about 300,000 distinct CDR3 sequences, with 70% to 90% found just once. Sequenced material: CD8+ T cells from PBMCs. These receptors all come from a human donor with multiple sclerosis. Both conserved end residues are part of each CDR3. D genes are given only for firm matches. Size tells how often a clone was seen (once, few, many) or the class of an expanded clone, and some rows leave it out.

cdr3_aa cdr3_nt d_call v_call clone_size j_call
CASSHEGLAGGPPQETQYF TGTGCCAGCAGCCATGAAGGACTAGCGGGAGGACCCCCCCAAGAGACCCAGTACTTC TRBD2 TRBV3-1 - TRBJ2-5
CASSPSIDLTDTQYF TGTGCCAGCAGTCCCTCAATTGACCTCACAGATACGCAGTATTTT - TRBV27 - TRBJ2-3
CASSLARMGYTGELFF TGTGCCAGCAGCTTAGCGCGTATGGGTTACACCGGGGAGCTGTTTTTT - TRBV7-9 - TRBJ2-2
CSVMLSSSSYNEQFF TGCAGCGTCATGCTCTCCTCGAGCTCCTACAATGAGCAGTTCTTC - TRBV29-1 once TRBJ2-1
CASAYFGQGDSPLHF TGTGCCAGCGCCTACTTCGGACAGGGCGACTCACCCCTCCACTTT TRBD1 TRBV11-1 - TRBJ1-6
CASSQDPGTSREQFF TGCGCCAGCAGCCAAGATCCCGGGACTAGCAGAGAGCAGTTCTTC TRBD2 TRBV4-1 - TRBJ2-1
CASNRLWDEQYF TGTGCCAGCAATAGACTATGGGACGAGCAGTACTTC - TRBV28 - TRBJ2-7
CASTGGGGSTDTQYF TGTGCCAGTACCGGCGGGGGTGGCTCCACAGATACGCAGTATTTT TRBD2 TRBV19 few TRBJ2-3
CASSQLRVSGPRTGELFF TGCGCCAGCAGTCAATTGCGGGTGTCAGGGCCACGCACCGGGGAGCTGTTTTTT - TRBV23-1 - TRBJ2-2
CASSQDILSEQYF TGTGCCAGCAGCCAAGATATCCTCTCCGAGCAGTACTTC - TRBV3-1 few TRBJ2-7
CASSLGESEQYF TGTGCCAGCAGCTTAGGGGAGAGCGAGCAGTACTTC - TRBV7-9 - TRBJ2-7
CASSFGQNQPQHF TGTGCCAGCAGTTTCGGACAGAATCAGCCCCAGCATTTT - TRBV27 - TRBJ1-5
CASSFSTAAYGYTF TGTGCCAGCAGCTTCTCGACAGCAGCCTATGGCTACACCTTC - TRBV7-2 - TRBJ1-2